This is a list of T cell receptor beta chains from one sample in a study of blood T cell repertoires in COVID-19. This table comes from immunoSEQ multiplex PCR, and its TCRdb copy is limited to in-frame clones, with some not included. The table includes around 200,000 clones, about 80% detected once. What was sequenced was peripheral blood. Every receptor here comes from a human donor in a cohort sampled during active COVID-19. Both conserved end residues are part of each CDR3. A D gene is named only where the DNA matches it firmly. Where a row states a size, it is once, few, many or the class of an expanded clone; other rows omit it.

DNA,CDR3,V,size,D,J
TGTGCCAGCAGCTTAGCGATCTCACTGGAGGGCACTGAAGCTTTCTTT,CASSLAISLEGTEAFF,TRBV7-2,.,.,TRBJ1-1
TGCGCCAGCAGTCAACCATTTGGGGACAGGGAAGGTCCCTACGAGCAGTACTTC,CASSQPFGDREGPYEQYF,TRBV23-1,.,TRBD1,TRBJ2-7
TGCGCCAGCAGCCAAGAAGGGGACAGCCTGGAAGAGACCCAGTACTTC,CASSQEGDSLEETQYF,TRBV4-1,.,TRBD1,TRBJ2-5
TGCGCCAGCAGGACCCAGGACAGGATACACGAGCAGTACTTC,CASRTQDRIHEQYF,TRBV5-1,once,TRBD1,TRBJ2-7
TGCGCCAGCAGCCAATATGACAGCCTCAATTCACCCCTCCACTTT,CASSQYDSLNSPLHF,TRBV4-1,.,.,TRBJ1-6
TGCGCCAGCAGCTGGACTAGCGAGATCACAGATACGCAGTATTTT,CASSWTSEITDTQYF,TRBV5-1,once,TRBD2,TRBJ2-3
TGTGCCAGCAGCTTAGGGTTGGGCAGTGGCTACACCTTC,CASSLGLGSGYTF,TRBV7-8,.,.,TRBJ1-2
TGCGCCAGCAGCTTGTTTACTAGCGGGGGAGCAGGGTACAATGAGCAGTTCTTC,CASSLFTSGGAGYNEQFF,TRBV5-1,.,TRBD2,TRBJ2-1
TGTGCCAGCAGCCCGTCGGTGACGGGGACTAACTATGGCTACACCTTC,CASSPSVTGTNYGYTF,TRBV5-5,.,.,TRBJ1-2
TGTGCCAGCAGCCCGGACAGGGTGGTCTACGAGCAGTACTTC,CASSPDRVVYEQYF,TRBV5-4,.,TRBD1,TRBJ2-7
TGCGCCAGCAGCCCCGCGCGGGACAGGGCCACCTACGAGCAGTACTTC,CASSPARDRATYEQYF,TRBV5-1,.,TRBD1,TRBJ2-7
TGTGCCAGCAGCTCAGGGACTAGCGGGCGCACAGATACGCAGTATTTT,CASSSGTSGRTDTQYF,TRBV7-3,.,TRBD2,TRBJ2-3
TGTGCCAGCAGCCAAGATGGCGGACAGGGTTACGAGCAGTACTTC,CASSQDGGQGYEQYF,TRBV3-1/TRBV3-2,.,TRBD1,TRBJ2-7
TGTGCCAGCAGTTTACAGGGCCTTACCACTGAAGCTTTCTTT,CASSLQGLTTEAFF,TRBV27,.,.,TRBJ1-1
TGTGCCAGCAGCTTTATAGACAGGGGGGTCACTGAAGCTTTCTTT,CASSFIDRGVTEAFF,TRBV11-2,.,TRBD1,TRBJ1-1
TGTGCCTGCATGTTGCCGGGACAGGCGAACTATGGCTACACCTTC,CACMLPGQANYGYTF,TRBV30,.,TRBD1,TRBJ1-2